The 12 T cell receptor beta chains in this list originate from one sample, sequenced in a study of T cell repertoires in cytomegalovirus infection. TCRdb reprocessed the reads via MiXCR and lists one record per CDR3 protein. The sample lists about 360,000 distinct CDR3 sequences, about a sixth seen once, with roughly 9% in the top ten. Material for sequencing was PBMCs. The receptors originated from a human donor in good health (CMV status not recorded). Some clones in this sample may be carry-over from other donors' samples.

To note about this clonotype: Possible read error: a much larger clone is one base away. This chain joins TRBV28 and TRBJ1-5; D is uncertain. The CDR3 consists of 17 residues. V was clipped by 11 bases and J by 0 bases, with 23 bases between them. CDR1 and CDR2 from the germline V gene are MDHEN and SYDVKM. The CDR3 loop reads CAGNEMGRSHSNQPQHF. The CDR3 DNA is TGTGCCGGCAATGAGATGGGCAGGAGTCATAGCAATCAGCCCCAGCATTTT. The full variable domain, its missing parts supplied by reference TRBV28 and TRBJ1-5, is DVKVTQSSRYLVKRTGEKVFLECVQDMDHENMFWYRQDPGLGLRLIYFSYDVKMKEKGDIPEGYSVSREKKERFSLILESASTNQTSMYLCAGNEMGRSHSNQPQHFGDGTRLSIL.

This clonotype showed up just a few times. V is TRBV11-2 and J is TRBJ2-1; TRBD2 matches at 7 bases. V was pared by 5 bases and J by 3 bases, with 7 bases of the junction left unmatched. Per germline, CDR1 SGHAT and CDR2 FQNNGV. The CDR3 length is 15 residues. The CDR3 coding sequence is TGTGCCAGCAGCCCTAGTGGGGGGGGCTACAATGAGCAGTTCTTC. Translating it yields CASSPSGGGYNEQFF.

The CDR3 sequence: CATSRLGGNSNQPQHF. The CDR3 nucleotides read TGTGCCACCAGCAGACTGGGGGGTAATAGCAATCAGCCCCAGCATTTT. The rearrangement uses TRBV15 and TRBJ1-5; a possible D gene is TRBD1 (5 bases). CDR1 is LNHNV and CDR2 is YYDKDF in the germline V gene (reference sequence). The CDR3 sequence is 16 residues long. V lost 2 bases and J 0 bases, leaving 11 bases between the germline ends.

The chain couples TRBV2 to TRBJ1-4; 7 bases are shared with TRBD1. J lost 11 bases, V lost 4 bases, and 10 bases had no gene match. Germline V gene data show CDR1 as SNHLY and CDR2 as FYNNEI. CDR3 length: 14 amino acids. The CDR3 nucleotides read TGTGCCAGCAGTGTAGGTCAGGGGGTTCGGAAACTGTTTTTT. This translates into CASSVGQGVRKLFF.

This clonotype has at least ten counts. The chain links TRBV12-3 or TRBV12-4 to TRBJ1-5; D call uncertain. The germline V and J ends were trimmed by 5 bases and 0 bases, with 11 bases remaining between them. The CDR3 has 15 residues. CDR3 nucleotides: TGTGCCAGCAGTCCGGGATTCTATAGCAATCAGCCCCAGCATTTT. It codes for CASSPGFYSNQPQHF.

There are a few counts of this clonotype. The chain couples TRBV2 to TRBJ2-3; a weak D match, TRBD2 (6 bases). The CDR3 has 14 amino acids. Germline V gene data show CDR1 as SNHLY and CDR2 as FYNNEI. Trimming cost V 5 bases and J 1 base, with 10 bases left between them. The CDR3 DNA sequence: TGTGCCAGCAGTCGGGGGTATGGCACAGATACGCAGTATTTT. Translated: CASSRGYGTDTQYF. Full variable domain (rest looked up from reference TRBV2 and TRBJ2-3): EPEVTQTPSHQVTQMGQEVILRCVPISNHLYFYWYRQILGQKVEFLVSFYNNEISEKSEIFDDQFSVERPDGSNFTLKIRSTKLEDSAMYFCASSRGYGTDTQYFGPGTRLTVL.

This clonotype was seen ten or more times. The rearrangement joins TRBV27 to TRBJ2-3, with 9 bases aligning to TRBD2. Per germline, CDR1 MNHEY and CDR2 SMNVEV (reference sequence). V lost 1 base to trimming and J lost 2 bases; unmatched junction nucleotides: 4. CDR3 length: 16 residues. In DNA form, the CDR3 reads TGTGCCAGCAGTTTATTCAGCGGGGGGATCACAGATACGCAGTATTTT. As protein: CASSLFSGGITDTQYF.

V usage is TRBV6-2 or TRBV6-3 and J usage is TRBJ1-1; 7 bases line up with TRBD1. Germline V gives CDR1 MNHEY, CDR2 SVGEGT. The CDR3 sequence is 13 residues long. V dropped 6 bases and J dropped 4; count of bases not matched to a gene: 5. The CDR3 loop is CASRTGTATEAFF. The CDR3 bases are TGTGCCAGCAGAACCGGGACAGCCACTGAAGCTTTCTTT.

This chain joins TRBV7-2 and TRBJ2-7, with D possibly matching TRBD1 (6 bases). The CDR3 has 15 residues. Germline values: CDR1 SGHTA, CDR2 FQGNSA. V was trimmed by 5 bases and J by 2 bases, leaving 16 bases between them. CDR3 nucleotides: TGTGCCAGCAGCCCGACCGGGACAAGGGCCTACGAGCAGTACTTC. It encodes CASSPTGTRAYEQYF.

This clonotype has a count of ten or more. The genes are TRBV7-6 and TRBJ2-3, with D tentatively TRBD1 (5 bases). The V and J ends lost 1 base and 7 bases respectively, with 18 bases between them. This CDR3 spans 16 amino acids. Germline V gives CDR1 SGHVS, CDR2 FNYEAQ. The CDR3 sequence: CASSLEVWGEVNTQYF. The CDR3 nucleotides read TGTGCCAGCAGCTTAGAAGTGTGGGGCGAAGTGAATACGCAGTATTTT.

This clonotype showed up just a few times. The V gene is TRBV12-3 or TRBV12-4, the J gene TRBJ1-3, with D perhaps TRBD1 (6 bases). The CDR3 is made up of 16 amino acids. V shed 8 bases and J shed 1 base, with 18 bases lying between them. CDR3 bases: TGTGCCAGCTCACCCCGGGACACCCTATCTGGAAACACCATATATTTT. This sequence encodes CASSPRDTLSGNTIYF.

This clonotype appeared a few times. The chain uses TRBV7-2 and TRBJ1-3; D gene unclear. The V gene lost 0 bases and the J gene lost 3 bases, with 12 bases spanning the gap. There are 16 residues in the CDR3. Germline assignment: CDR1 SGHTA and CDR2 FQGNSA. CDR3 coding DNA: TGTGCCAGCAGCTTAGCGCTGGGGTCGCGTGGAAACACCATATATTTT. The encoded protein is CASSLALGSRGNTIYF.